This T cell receptor (beta chain) was obtained from a study of shared clonotypes between healthy human individuals. Background on the study: Each donor's CD4 naive and CD4 memory cells filled three plates apiece, CD8 naive two, and CD8 memory one. General study results and limits: A few donors showed sharing of around 5% of naive CD4 clonotypes.

This table comes from immunoSEQ multiplex PCR, and its TCRdb copy is limited to in-frame clones, with some not included. The sample contains about 820,000 clones, roughly 92% of which appear only once. Points on this clone: Its antigen is as yet unknown.

CDR3 length: 13 residues. Only CD45RO-negative cells positively selected for CCR7 counted as naive CD8 cells, so terminally differentiated effector memory CD45RA+ cells were excluded. Nashville, Tennessee was home to all donors, who were Caucasian adults. Material: naive CD8+ T cells sorted from blood. The receptor was isolated from a man aged 25 to 40 in good health. The chain recombines TRBV21-1 with TRBJ2-3; the DNA was not used to check the table's D call, TRBD2. TRBV21-1 is assigned pseudogene status. CDR3: CASSTFLTDTQYF. In nucleotides, the CDR3 is TGTGCCAGCAGCACTTTCTTAACAGATACGCAGTATTTT.